The rows below give T cell receptor beta chains drawn from one sample of a study of T cells in Graves' hyperthyroidism and ophthalmopathy. TCRdb used MiXCR to reprocess the multiplex PCR reads, holding one entry per CDR3 protein. Counted here are some 400,000 distinct CDR3 sequences, 15% to 20% occurring once; the ten biggest clones make up around 4%. The material sequenced was blood. These receptors all come from a woman under 30 with Graves' hyperthyroidism. Both conserved end residues are part of each CDR3.

>TRBJ2-2|TRBV12-3/TRBV12-4|12
CASSLMVGELFF
>TRBJ1-1|TRBV29-1|13
CSVSKSRGTEAFF
>TRBJ2-7|TRBV6-2/TRBV6-3|15
CASSYSGGGSYEQDF
>TRBJ2-4|TRBV5-1|12
CASSLDSPPQYF
>TRBJ2-7|TRBV7-9|14
CASSLGGSVDEQYF
>TRBJ2-5|TRBV6-5|14
CASSSRQNQETQYF
>TRBJ2-2|TRBV2|14
CASSGQGNAGELFF
>TRBJ1-1|TRBV18|12
CATRGMNTEAFF
>TRBJ2-5|TRBV29-1|14
CSVEEQDIQETQYF
>TRBJ2-2|TRBV7-3|14
CASSQGAGLGELFF
>TRBJ2-5|TRBV12-3/TRBV12-4|14
CASSLDRNQETQYF
>TRBJ1-2|TRBV10-3|14
CAITLDRENYGYTF
>TRBJ1-3|TRBV10-3|15
CAITRDRIPGNTIYF
>TRBJ2-7|TRBV29-1|14
CSVYDPPLSYEQYF
>TRBJ1-1|TRBV10-3|15
CAISESRTGFTEAFF
>TRBJ1-2|TRBV6-1|13
CATQDREDYGYTF
>TRBJ2-7|TRBV12-3/TRBV12-4|17
CASSLAPGQGSSYEQYF
>TRBJ2-5|TRBV5-6|14
CASSLGSRAETQYF
>TRBJ2-7|TRBV20-1|13
CSATAGGPYEQYF
>TRBJ1-1|TRBV11-2|14
CASSLLGSDTEAFF
>TRBJ1-5|TRBV19|21
CASSSPSPAGAAGCSNQPQHF
>TRBJ2-7|TRBV5-1|14
CASSLAGGSYEQYF
>TRBJ1-1|TRBV6-1|17
CASSGLTFRGKNTEAFF
>TRBJ1-1|TRBV6-1|14
CASKVRGGGTEAFF
>TRBJ2-7|TRBV12-3/TRBV12-4|13
CASSLRGASEQYF
>TRBJ1-2|TRBV6-1|15
CASSDGGGSNYGYTF
>TRBJ1-2|TRBV12-3/TRBV12-4|15
CASSFRVRNNYGYTF
>TRBJ1-3|TRBV12-3/TRBV12-4|14
CASSWQGAGNTIYF
>TRBJ1-6|TRBV28|15
CASRPRGAGGSPLHF
>TRBJ2-5|TRBV3-1|14
CASLGSSQGETQYF
>TRBJ2-7|TRBV20-1|14
CSAPWTGDAYEQYF
>TRBJ2-7|TRBV20-1|15
CSARGDRINSYEQYF
>TRBJ1-5|TRBV7-2|15
CASSLWYQSNQPQHF
>TRBJ1-1|TRBV19|13
CASSIMGATEAFF
>TRBJ2-2|TRBV15|11
CATSRGIGLFF
>TRBJ2-5|TRBV12-3/TRBV12-4|13
CASRLGRRETQYF
>TRBJ1-2|TRBV5-1|12
CASSLMDYGYTF
>TRBJ2-7|TRBV25-1|12
CASSWLSYEQYF
>TRBJ1-2|TRBV27|13
CASSFPGGASYTF
>TRBJ1-5|TRBV28|13
CASKDRGHQPQHF
>TRBJ2-7|TRBV2|15
CASTTSGGPTYEQYF
>TRBJ2-1|TRBV7-2|14
CASSNSGGAQGRFF
>TRBJ2-7|TRBV19|14
CASSIAVNSYEQYF
>TRBJ2-5|TRBV11-2|15
CASSFQTGRGETQYF
>TRBJ2-2|TRBV7-6|15
CASSFSQGFTGELFF
>TRBJ2-5|TRBV20-1|13
CSAKSGIQETQYF
>TRBJ1-2|TRBV12-3/TRBV12-4|12
CASSLGVGVSTF
>TRBJ2-7|TRBV20-1|11
CSARESDEQYF
>TRBJ2-7|TRBV7-9|14
CASSFRGRVQEQYF
>TRBJ2-5|TRBV20-1|11
CSAPSQGTQYF
>TRBJ2-7|TRBV30|13
CAWSRQVYDEQYF
>TRBJ2-2|TRBV20-1|12
CSARKDTGELFF
>TRBJ1-2|TRBV6-5|14
CASTKQGSFYGYTF
>TRBJ2-4|TRBV4-1|17
CASSQGSQGAAKNIQYF
>TRBJ2-7|TRBV28|20
CASSLFLGDPGHNRAYEQYF
>TRBJ1-2|TRBV6-1|13
CASSPSRSAGYTF
>TRBJ1-3|TRBV5-1|17
CASSHGKAFGPGNTIYF
>TRBJ2-2|TRBV11-2|16
CASSTDRLGVGGELVF
>TRBJ2-5|TRBV6-5|17
CASSYSRRTQRVETQYF